Given below is one TCR beta chain in context. Antigen: not known. The sample is drawn from a study of early T cells in non-severe SARS-CoV-2 infection. Study-level background: Whole-blood bulk RNA, unsorted, was sequenced, and chains were unpaired.

Germline CDR1 reads LGHDT; CDR2 reads YNNKEL (reference sequence). The CDR3 runs 13 residues. V lost 4 bases to trimming and J lost 10 bases, with 16 bases between them. Study-level findings and limits: Anti-spike CD8 responses were favored by VDJdb matching, which missed private and CD4 specificities.

Separate cDNA molecules each had unique molecular identifiers attached to them. TCRdb reprocessed the 5' RACE reads with MiXCR, giving one entry per CDR3 protein. The table shows tens of thousands of distinct CDR3 sequences, with approximately 12% occurring only once. This chain connects TRBV3-1 to TRBJ1-2, with unresolved D. This sequence was found in an adult who was a healthcare worker with PCR-confirmed SARS-CoV-2 infection or an uninfected control (not recorded which). Sequencing was carried out using whole blood. DNA of the CDR3: TGTGCCAGCAGCCCAAACCATCTGCGCGACTACACCTTC. It codes for CASSPNHLRDYTF.